One sample yielded the 25 T cell receptor beta chains listed below, sequenced in a study of T cell changes during pregnancy in multiple sclerosis. Sequencing was performed with immunoSEQ multiplex PCR; in TCRdb, only in-frame clones are kept and a portion is missing. This table holds roughly 100,000 clones, about 90% found once. The input for sequencing was peripheral blood, taken in the second trimester of pregnancy. All receptors derive from a female donor with multiple sclerosis, enrolled in a pregnancy study.

The chain is built from TRBV29-1 and TRBJ2-1; 9 nucleotides align to TRBD2. The junction had 17 bases not matched to a gene; V was cut back by 6 bases and J by 5 bases. This CDR3 has 17 amino acids. Germline V lookup: CDR1 SQVTM, CDR2 ANQGSEA. In nucleotides, the CDR3 is TGCAGCGTGCTTCTAGCGGGATCCCCATCTTTTGACAATGAGCAGTTCTTC. Protein: CSVLLAGSPSFDNEQFF.

The genes are TRBV4-1 and TRBJ2-1, with 9 bases aligning to TRBD2. V was clipped by 1 base and J by 7 bases; unmatched bases: 8. This CDR3 contains 16 residues. CDR1 MGHRA and CDR2 YSYEKL come from the germline V gene. CDR3 DNA: TGCGCCAGCAGCCAAGCGTTAGCGGGAGCAGGGAATGAGCAGTTCTTC. This encodes CASSQALAGAGNEQFF.

V is TRBV4-1 and J is TRBJ1-3; 7 bases align to TRBD1. Germline trimming cut 6 bases from V and 3 bases from J; bases unmatched to any gene: 8. From germline, CDR1 is MGHRA and CDR2 YSYEKL. This CDR3 contains 15 residues. The CDR3 loop reads CASRPAGGDGNTIYF. CDR3 in DNA: TGCGCCAGCAGGCCTGCAGGGGGAGATGGAAACACCATATATTTT.

The chain couples TRBV15 to TRBJ2-2, with TRBD1 identical over 9 bases. Unmatched junction bases numbered 6, after V lost 1 base and J lost 6 bases. Germline CDR1 is LNHNV and CDR2 is YYDKDF (reference sequence). This CDR3 has 16 amino acids. In nucleotides, the CDR3 is TGTGCCACCAGCAGAGCCGGGACAGGGTGGGCCGGGGAGCTGTTTTTT. Translating gives CATSRAGTGWAGELFF.

This clone was detected only once. The V and J genes are TRBV28 and TRBJ2-2, with D hard to call. The CDR3 is 13 amino acids. Germline CDR1 MDHEN, CDR2 SYDVKM. V was cut by 5 bases and J by 6 bases, with 10 bases left in between. The CDR3 region has the DNA TGTGCCAGCAGTCCATACTCTCCCGGGGAGCTGTTTTTT. It specifies CASSPYSPGELFF.

This chain connects TRBV4-3 to TRBJ1-4; maybe TRBD1 (5 bases). V lost 0 bases and J 3 bases, leaving 11 bases between the germline ends. This CDR3 spans 16 amino acids. The germline V gene encodes CDR1 LGHNA and CDR2 YSLEER. The CDR3 protein is CASSQEQAGANEKLFF. The CDR3 DNA reads as TGCGCCAGCAGCCAAGAACAGGCAGGAGCTAATGAAAAACTGTTTTTT.

The chain employs TRBV4-3 and TRBJ2-2; 11 nucleotides match TRBD2. There are 16 residues in the CDR3. Germline values: CDR1 LGHNA, CDR2 YSLEER. With 4 bases clipped from V and 2 bases from J, the junction kept 3 bases outside the gene matches. The CDR3 loop is CASSPGLAGNTGELFF. Here the CDR3 DNA reads TGCGCCAGCAGCCCCGGACTAGCGGGTAACACCGGGGAGCTGTTTTTT.

This clone was seen once. V is TRBV6-5 and J is TRBJ1-1; D gene ambiguous. The V gene's germline CDR1 is MNHEY and CDR2 SVGAGI. The CDR3 is made up of 14 amino acids. Between the trimmed V and J ends, which lost 0 bases and 8 bases, there was a span of 13 bases. CDR3 coding DNA: TGTGCCAGCAGTTACTCGTATGAGGGATTCGAAGCTTTCTTT. Residues: CASSYSYEGFEAFF.

The chain is built from TRBV5-4 and TRBJ2-7; 8 bases align to TRBD1. From germline, CDR1 is SGHNT and CDR2 YYREEE (reference sequence). The trim removed 4 bases at V and 2 bases at J, leaving 5 bases unmatched. CDR3 length equals 14 residues. CDR3 in DNA: TGTGCCAGCAGCCACGGACAGGGACCCTACGAGCAGTACTTC. Its translation is CASSHGQGPYEQYF.

CDR3 coding DNA: TGTGCCAGCCGAGTCTCTGGGGCCAACGTCCTGACTTTC. Its protein product is CASRVSGANVLTF. The chain links TRBV6-5 to TRBJ2-6; no definite D call. Trimming stripped 8 bases from V and 0 bases from J, with 5 bases between. The CDR3 is 13 residues long. The V gene's germline CDR1 is MNHEY and CDR2 SVGAGI.

The CDR3 DNA sequence: TGCAGCGCTGACAGGGTCGGCTACACCTTC. Protein sequence: CSADRVGYTF. J is TRBJ1-2 and V is TRBV29-1; the match to TRBD1 covers 7 bases. Unmatched junction bases numbered 4, after V lost 7 bases and J lost 8 bases. The germline gives CDR1 SQVTM, CDR2 ANQGSEA. The CDR3 sequence is 10 residues long.

The rearrangement joins TRBV7-3 to TRBJ2-7; TRBD1 aligns across 8 bases. The CDR3 sequence is 13 residues long. CDR1 is SGHTA and CDR2 is FQGTGA in the germline V gene. With V trimmed by 2 bases and J by 7 bases, 4 bases remained unmatched. The CDR3 bases are TGTGCCAGCAGCTTACTCACAGGGGGGGAGCAGTACTTC. This translates into CASSLLTGGEQYF.

The J gene is TRBJ2-5, the V gene TRBV9, with 9 bases aligning to TRBD2. Germline V gene data show CDR1 as SGDLS and CDR2 as YYNGEE. The CDR3 is 16 amino acids. Trimming took 0 bases from V and 1 from J; bases not matched to a gene: 4. Here the CDR3 reads CASSVVASGIQETQYF. In nucleotides, the CDR3 is TGTGCCAGCAGCGTAGTCGCTAGCGGGATCCAAGAGACCCAGTACTTC.

This chain uses TRBV28 with TRBJ1-1, with D possibly matching TRBD1 (5 bases). Germline-derived CDR1 and CDR2 are MDHEN and SYDVKM. Trimming took 3 bases from V and 6 from J, leaving 8 bases between them. This CDR3 is built from 12 residues. This CDR3 is CASSLSGSEAFF. CDR3 DNA: TGTGCCAGCAGTTTGTCAGGGTCTGAAGCTTTCTTT.

V gene TRBV6-7 combines with J gene TRBJ1-2, with 8 bases fitting TRBD1. Being an ORF, TRBV6-7 has a function that is uncertain. The CDR3 runs to 13 residues. V lost 5 bases and J lost 7; bases outside the gene matches: 6. CDR3 protein: CASSQGARGGYTF. CDR3 DNA: TGTGCCAGCAGTCAGGGGGCCAGGGGTGGCTACACCTTC.

The chain links TRBV19 to TRBJ2-2; 12 bases agree with TRBD2. CDR3 length equals 17 residues. Unmatched junction bases numbered 8, after V lost 5 bases and J lost 4 bases. Germline CDR1 and CDR2: LNHDA and SQIVND (reference sequence). CDR3 coding DNA: TGTGCCAGTAGTCCCGCGGTACTAGCGGGGGGCACCGGGGAGCTGTTTTTT. Its protein product is CASSPAVLAGGTGELFF.

This sequence joins TRBV30 and TRBJ1-1; possible D gene TRBD1, 6 bases. In germline, CDR1 is GTSNPN, CDR2 SVGIG (reference sequence). V was pared by 7 bases and J by 8 bases, with 14 bases between. This CDR3 has 11 amino acids. CDR3 in amino acids: CASYRVWEAFF. The CDR3 DNA follows: TGTGCCTCTTACAGGGTGTGGGAAGCTTTCTTT.

The chain joins TRBV30 to TRBJ2-1; 7 bases are shared with TRBD2. Germline V lookup: CDR1 GTSNPN, CDR2 SVGIG (reference sequence). V lost 7 bases and J lost 10; bases outside the gene matches: 13. The CDR3 has 13 residues. The CDR3 DNA sequence: TGTGCCTTGCAAATTGGGACTACATCCGAGCAGTTCTTC. It specifies CALQIGTTSEQFF.

This sequence joins TRBV19 and TRBJ1-2, with TRBD1 matching 8 bases. This CDR3 is 17 amino acids long. The V gene's germline CDR1 is LNHDA and CDR2 SQIVND (reference sequence). V gave up 9 bases and J gave up 0 bases; unmatched junction bases: 15. Here the CDR3 reads CASLGANRGIANYGYTF. The CDR3 region has the DNA TGTGCCAGCCTCGGCGCCAACAGGGGGATAGCTAACTATGGCTACACCTTC.

Only one count was recorded for this clone. This chain joins TRBV7-9 and TRBJ1-4; 7 bases agree with TRBD1. Losses at the gene ends were 8 bases for V and 10 bases for J; bases not matched to a gene: 13. The germline CDR1 and CDR2 sequences are SEHNR and FQNEAQ (reference sequence). CDR3 length: 14 residues. CDR3: CASVPAGGSGKLFF. In DNA, the CDR3 is TGTGCCAGCGTCCCGGCAGGGGGGTCGGGAAAACTGTTTTTT. Using reference TRBV7-9 and TRBJ1-4 for the parts outside the CDR3, the full variable domain is DTGVSQNPRHKITKRGQNVTFRCDPISEHNRLYWYRQTLGQGPEFLTYFQNEAQLEKSRLLSDRFSAERPKGSFSTLEIQRTEQGDSAMYLCASVPAGGSGKLFFGSGTQLSVL.

This clone was seen once. This chain uses TRBV19 with TRBJ2-2, with 13 bases lining up with TRBD2. Germline V lookup: CDR1 LNHDA, CDR2 SQIVND (reference sequence). V trimming: 4 bases; J trimming: 0 bases; junction bases outside the gene matches: 14. The CDR3 loop spans 21 amino acids. CDR3 in amino acids: CASSKELGLLAGGTNTGELFF. DNA of the CDR3: TGTGCCAGTAGTAAAGAATTAGGCCTACTAGCGGGAGGGACGAACACCGGGGAGCTGTTTTTT.

The CDR3 sequence is CASSYSFPPSYNEQFF. The CDR3 region has the DNA TGTGCCAGCAGTTACTCGTTTCCTCCCTCCTACAATGAGCAGTTCTTC. The chain couples TRBV6-5 to TRBJ2-1; D unclear. Trimming removed 0 bases at V and 0 bases at J, with 9 bases between. CDR1 is MNHEY, CDR2 SVGAGI, per germline. The CDR3 has 16 residues.

The J gene is TRBJ1-4, the V gene TRBV15, with 8 bases matching TRBD1. This CDR3 spans 15 amino acids. Germline V gene data show CDR1 as LNHNV and CDR2 as YYDKDF (reference sequence). Losses at the gene ends were 4 bases for V and 5 bases for J; bases not matched to a gene: 6. CDR3 DNA sequence: TGTGCCACCAGCAACTACAGGGGGGGGAATGAAAAACTGTTTTTT. It specifies CATSNYRGGNEKLFF.

V is TRBV6-5 and J is TRBJ2-7, with D possibly TRBD1 on 6 matching bases. Trimming stripped 0 bases from V and 2 bases from J, with 11 bases between. Germline loops: CDR1 MNHEY, CDR2 SVGAGI. The CDR3 loop spans 15 amino acids. The CDR3 is CASSYSGTQTYEQYF. In DNA form, the CDR3 reads TGTGCCAGCAGTTACTCCGGGACACAGACCTACGAGCAGTACTTC.

The rearrangement joins TRBV28 to TRBJ2-5, with 8 bases aligning to TRBD2. The junction had 4 bases not matched to a gene; V was cut back by 1 base and J by 3 bases. From germline, CDR1 is MDHEN and CDR2 SYDVKM. The CDR3 has 15 amino acids. The CDR3 DNA follows: TGTGCCAGCAGTTTATACCGGGAGGGAAAAGAGACCCAGTACTTC. Protein product: CASSLYREGKETQYF.